This T cell receptor (beta chain) is drawn from a study of shared clonotypes between healthy human individuals (dated by TCRdb to the early 2020s). Concerning the study at large: The cohort included three men and two women between 18 and 49 years of age. To increase sequencing depth and limit assay-specific biases, TCR repertoire library preparation and sequencing were carried out by different laboratories using diverse techniques. For each donor, CD4 naive and CD4 memory were each given three plates, CD8 naive was given two plates, and CD8 memory was given one plate. To estimate repertoire size and how much clonotype sharing occurs between individuals, the study deeply sequenced the blood TCR repertoires of roughly 5 healthy adults. Leukapheresis yielded between about 0.9 and 8.9 billion PBMCs per donor. The full study reports these points: Even with the large sequencing depth, rarefaction of the sorted-subset datasets indicated that sequencing was incomplete. Around 5.4% of naive CD4, roughly 3.6% of naive CD8, 2.3% of memory CD4, and about 0.4% of memory CD8 clonotypes were shared across several donors. Higher generation probabilities were observed for clonotypes shared by all four sorted-subset donors than for non-shared clonotypes. Naive subsets generally had larger estimated clonotype richness than memory subsets did. The genetic and exposure-history diversity represented was limited by the small number of donors. Pairwise subsampling indicated that sequencing depth was expected to affect the degree of clonotype sharing among donors. Sampling was limited to blood, and TCR repertoires in tissue likely differ from TCR repertoires in blood.

The CDR3 starts with the cysteine, ends with the phenylalanine, and has 14 residues. Only the CDR3 region is kept as DNA, spanning 42 bases read in frame from base 1. V and J are trimmed by 5 bases and 7 bases, and the gene matches miss 7 bases of the junction. The germline V gene specifies MNHNS as CDR1 and SASEGT as CDR2. For the CD8 naive samples, CD45RO-negative cells were positively selected for CCR7, yielding a CD45RA+CCR7+ population from which TemRA cells were excluded. Donors were healthy HIV-negative adults with no recently reported acute infections or vaccinations. Every donor was a Caucasian adult living in Nashville, Tennessee, USA. Blood was collected by leukapheresis, and PBMCs were isolated by Ficoll-Histopaque density gradient centrifugation and then cryopreserved in liquid nitrogen vapor phase. Analytical flow cytometry was used to check the purity and quantity of each magnetically sorted T cell population. Genomic DNA was isolated from every sorted fraction and measured by UV absorbance on a Nanodrop 2000c.

Concerning this clone itself: It lacks a known antigen. No qualities accompany the bases; no much larger clone lies one base away.

Using the deep immunoSEQ assay, TCR CDR3 regions were amplified from genomic DNA by multiplex PCR. Extracted genomic DNA from each cell subset was spread evenly across all wells of several immunoSEQ 96-well plates, with each plate serving as a replicate. Each replicate PCR for sorted subsets received about 180 ng genomic DNA, equal to roughly 29,000 T cell genomes. Purified libraries were quantified with a Qubit 3.0 fluorometer, sized on a Bioanalyzer 2100, and re-quantified with the KAPA Library Quantification kit. A separate single-read 150-cycle Illumina NextSeq 550 flow cell was used to sequence each immunoSEQ 96-well plate. The authors' analysis ran thus. Because only junctional sequences without quality scores were contained in the immunoSEQ output, filtering matching that applied to full-length reads could not be performed. Sequences were annotated with PyIR, a Python wrapper for IgBLAST v1.9, and V/J genes and CDR3 were assigned using IMGT germline references. Any read was removed if the V/J assignment was weak (E-value above 1e-6), the CDR3 was missing, or the read contained stop codons, out-of-frame junctions, or ambiguous translated residues. A V3J clonotype was defined by an identical inferred V gene, J gene, and CDR3 amino acid sequence. The percentage overlap between two repertoires was calculated by dividing the number of shared unique clonotypes by the size of the smaller repertoire. Richness of each repertoire was evaluated using RTK rarefaction, the Chao1 estimator, and Recon v2.1 estimates of unobserved clonotypes. Generation probabilities were computed with OLGA for all TCRbeta clonotypes obtained by the gDNA method from a handful of donors. Held by TCRdb, this immuneACCESS table contains in-frame sequences only and omits some clones. Under half of the omission traces to an unresolved V gene where checked; the cause of the rest is unknown. The DNA was the basis for D and trimming; V, J and clone size are from that table. Counted in this sample were roughly 2,000,000 clones; about 95% of them appeared once. Clones ranked in the top ten supply roughly 1.2% of the sample.

Sequencing was performed on naive CD8+ T cells sorted from blood. Interpreted using the paper, the cell subset or site label stands for: CD45RA+CCR7+. This TCR derives from a man aged 18 to 29 in good health. The rearrangement joined TRBV6-1 to TRBJ2-1; 8 of the junction bases match TRBD1. The CDR3 protein: CASSPRTGWNEQFF. The sequenced DNA: TGTGCCAGCAGTCCCCGGACAGGGTGGAATGAGCAGTTCTTC.